The clone carrying this TCR beta chain turned up a few times. The sample comes from a study of cytomegalovirus exposure and HLA in healthy donors. The PCR made use of 60 Vbeta and 13 Jbeta primers. TCRdb's copy holds only in-frame clones and misses some; the assay was immunoSEQ multiplex PCR. The table includes 100,000 to 150,000 clones, roughly a tenth detected once. Germline CDR1 reads SGDLS; CDR2 reads YYNGEE. The CDR3 length is 11 residues. The V end lost 3 bases, the J end lost 8 bases, and 8 bases lay between the germline ends. The clonotype originates from a woman aged 18-35 years in good health and CMV-seropositive. Sequenced sample: PBMCs. The rearrangement joins TRBV9 to TRBJ1-2; the D is unclear. CDR3 residues: CASSDSLGYTF. As DNA, the CDR3 is TGTGCCAGCAGCGACTCATTGGGCTACACCTTC.